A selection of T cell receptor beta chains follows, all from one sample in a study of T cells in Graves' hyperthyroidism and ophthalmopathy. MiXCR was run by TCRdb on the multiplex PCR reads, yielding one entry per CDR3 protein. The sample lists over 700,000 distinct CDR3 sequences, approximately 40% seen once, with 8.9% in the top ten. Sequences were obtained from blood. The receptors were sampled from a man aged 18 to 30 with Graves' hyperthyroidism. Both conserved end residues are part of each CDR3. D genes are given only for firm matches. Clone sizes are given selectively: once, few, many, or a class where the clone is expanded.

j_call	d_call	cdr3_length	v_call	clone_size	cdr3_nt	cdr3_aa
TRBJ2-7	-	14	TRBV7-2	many	TGTGCCAGCAGCTTAGGGAGGGGATCCTACGAGCAGTACTTC	CASSLGRGSYEQYF
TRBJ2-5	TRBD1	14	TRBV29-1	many	TGCAGCGTTGACGACCCGGGACAGAGGGAGACCCAGTACTTC	CSVDDPGQRETQYF
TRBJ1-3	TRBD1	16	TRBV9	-	TGTGCCAGCAGCGGACCGGGACAGGGGGCTGGAAACACCATATATTTT	CASSGPGQGAGNTIYF
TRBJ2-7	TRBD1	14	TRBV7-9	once	TGTGCCAGCAGCTCATGGGACAGGGAGAACGAGCAGTACTTC	CASSSWDRENEQYF
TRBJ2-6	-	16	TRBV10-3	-	TGTGCCATCAGTGAGTCGTTCGGGACTGGGGCCAACGTCCTGACTTTC	CAISESFGTGANVLTF
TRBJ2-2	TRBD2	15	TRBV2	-	TGTGCCAGCGGGGGACTAGCGGACAACACCGGGGAGCTGTCTTGG	CASGGLADNTGELSW
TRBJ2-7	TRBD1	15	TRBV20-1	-	TGCAGTGCTAATTGGGAGGGACAGGGGCCCTACGAGCAGTACTTC	CSANWEGQGPYEQYF
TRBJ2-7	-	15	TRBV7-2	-	TGTGCCAGCAGCCCAGCAGGAGGGGGCACCTACGAGCAGTACTTC	CASSPAGGGTYEQYF
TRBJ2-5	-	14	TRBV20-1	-	TGCAGTGCTAGAGATCAATCCGTCGGGGAGACCCAGTACTTC	CSARDQSVGETQYF
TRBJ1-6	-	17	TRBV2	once	TGTGCCAGCTCACCAGGAGACAGGCGTCGGTATAATTCACCCCTCCACTTT	CASSPGDRRRYNSPLHF
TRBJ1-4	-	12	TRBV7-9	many	TGTGCCAGCAGCCTAGGGTGGGAAAAACTGTTTTTT	CASSLGWEKLFF
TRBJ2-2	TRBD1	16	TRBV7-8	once	TGTGCCAGCAGCTTAGTGGGGGACAGGGCTGCAGGGGAGCTGTTTTTT	CASSLVGDRAAGELFF
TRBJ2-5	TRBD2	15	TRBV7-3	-	TGTGCCAGCAGCGCTTTTGGGACTAGCGGAGAGACCCAGTACTTC	CASSAFGTSGETQYF
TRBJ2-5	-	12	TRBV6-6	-	TGTGCCAGCAGCCTCCAGGGAGGTGGCCAGTACTTC	CASSLQGGGQYF
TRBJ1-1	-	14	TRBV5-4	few	TGTGCCAGCAGCTCAGCTCTGGGGGACACTGAAGCTTTCTTT	CASSSALGDTEAFF
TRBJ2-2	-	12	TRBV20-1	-	TGCAGTGCTAGAGTTTGGGGCGGGGAGCTGTTTTTT	CSARVWGGELFF
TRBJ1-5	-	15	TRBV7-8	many	TGTGCCAGCAGCTTGACAGTCTTTGGGAATCAGCCCCAGCATTTT	CASSLTVFGNQPQHF
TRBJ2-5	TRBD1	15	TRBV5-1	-	TGCGCCAGCAGCTTGGGACAGGGTTTTGAGGAGACCCAGTACTTC	CASSLGQGFEETQYF
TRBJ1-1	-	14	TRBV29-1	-	TGCAGCGTGGCACCGGCTAATGGAAACACTGAAGCTTTCTTT	CSVAPANGNTEAFF
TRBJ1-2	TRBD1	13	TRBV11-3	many	TGTGCCAGCAGCCCCGGGTGGGACAGACGAAACACCTTC	CASSPGWDRRNTF
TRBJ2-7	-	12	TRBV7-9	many	TGTGCCAGCAGCCGTCACATCTACGAGCAGTACTTC	CASSRHIYEQYF
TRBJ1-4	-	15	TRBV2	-	TGTGCCAGCAGTGAAGAGAGGGGTCCGGGAGAAAAACTGTTTTTT	CASSEERGPGEKLFF
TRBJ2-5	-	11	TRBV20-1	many	TGTGGGGCCCGATCCCAAGAGACCCAGTACTTC	CGARSQETQYF
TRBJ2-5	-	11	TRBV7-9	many	TGTGCCAGCTTGAAGGGAGAGACCCAGTACTTC	CASLKGETQYF
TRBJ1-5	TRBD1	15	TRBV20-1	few	TGCAGTGCTAGAGCCGGGACAGGGATAAATCAGCCCCAGCATTTT	CSARAGTGINQPQHF
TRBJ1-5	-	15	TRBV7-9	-	TGTGCCAGCAGCTCCTTGGGTGGGGCTGAGCAGCCCCAGCATTTT	CASSSLGGAEQPQHF
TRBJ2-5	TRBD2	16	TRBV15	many	TGTGCCACCAGCAGAGCCACGGGACTAGCGATAGAGACCCAGTACTTC	CATSRATGLAIETQYF
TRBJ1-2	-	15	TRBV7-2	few	TGTGCCAGCAGCCAAGAAGGGGCGAGCAACTATGGCTACACCTTC	CASSQEGASNYGYTF
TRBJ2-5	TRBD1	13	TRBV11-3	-	TGTGCCAGCAACGACAGGGGCCAAGAGACCCAGTACTTC	CASNDRGQETQYF
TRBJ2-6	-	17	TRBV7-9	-	TGTGCCAGCAGCTTGGGTCGTTTTCTCTCTGGGGCCAACGTCCTGACTTTC	CASSLGRFLSGANVLTF
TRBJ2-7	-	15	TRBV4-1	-	TGTGCCAGCAGCCCCAGGAGGGGGGGGGGCTACGAGAAGTACTTC	CASSPRRGGGYEKYF
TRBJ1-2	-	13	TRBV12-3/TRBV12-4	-	TGTGCCAGCAGCCACACAGGCGACTATGGCTACACCTTC	CASSHTGDYGYTF
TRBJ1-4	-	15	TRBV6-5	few	TGTGCCAGCAGTTACAACGGAGCCTTTAATGAAAAACTGTTTTTT	CASSYNGAFNEKLFF
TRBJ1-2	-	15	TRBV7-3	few	TGTGCCAGCAGCTTAGACAGGATAACTAACTATGGCTACACCTTC	CASSLDRITNYGYTF
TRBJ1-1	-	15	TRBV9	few	TGTGCCAGCAGCGTAGAGGGGGGCGATCTCACTGAAGCTTTCTTT	CASSVEGGDLTEAFF
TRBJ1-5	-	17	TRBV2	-	TGTGCCAGCAGTTACGAGGCAGGTCCTTATAGCAATCAGCCCCAGCATTTT	CASSYEAGPYSNQPQHF
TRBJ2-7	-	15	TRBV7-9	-	TGTGCCAGCAGCCCGAAGCCCGGGGGTACCTACGAGCAGTACTTC	CASSPKPGGTYEQYF
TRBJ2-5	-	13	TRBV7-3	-	TGTGCCAGCAGCTTTGGGAATCTCGAGACCCAGTACTTC	CASSFGNLETQYF
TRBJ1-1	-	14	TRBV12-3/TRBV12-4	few	TGTGCCAGCAGTGGCTCAGGGGTTCGGGCTGAAGCTTTCTTT	CASSGSGVRAEAFF
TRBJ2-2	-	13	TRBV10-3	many	TGTGCCATCAGTGGATGGAACACCGGGGAGCTGTTTTTT	CAISGWNTGELFF
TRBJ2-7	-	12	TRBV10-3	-	TGTGCCATCAAGGGGGACGTGCGGGAGCAGTACTTC	CAIKGDVREQYF
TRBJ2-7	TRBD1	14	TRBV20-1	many	TGCAGTGCTAGAGATCAGGGGGCTGGGCACGAGCAGTACTTC	CSARDQGAGHEQYF